A single sample gave rise to the 14 T cell receptor beta chains below, sequenced in a study of shared clonotypes between healthy human individuals. Assay: immunoSEQ multiplex PCR; the TCRdb copy retains only in-frame clones and omits some. The sample contains just over 2,000,000 clones, 95% of which appear only once. The material sequenced was naive CD4+ T cells sorted from blood. The subset is: CD45RA+ positively selected. These TCRs come from a man between 18 and 35 years old in good health.

The V and J genes are TRBV18 and TRBJ2-7; maybe TRBD2 (5 bases). The CDR3 sequence is 14 residues long. Germline V CDR1 and CDR2: KGHSH, LQKENI. V was clipped by 8 bases and J by 3 bases, with 17 bases between them. The CDR3 DNA is TGTGCCAGCCGCCGGGGTGGGTTCCTCTACGAGCAGTACTTC. It encodes CASRRGGFLYEQYF. The full variable domain, in which reference TRBV18 and TRBJ2-7 provide the parts outside the CDR3, is NAGVMQNPRHLVRRRGQEARLRCSPMKGHSHVYWYRQLPEEGLKFMVYLQKENIIDESGMPKERFSAEFPKEGPSILRIQQVVRGDSAAYFCASRRGGFLYEQYFGPGTRLTVT.

The V call is TRBV19, the J call TRBJ1-2; D gene uncertain. Per the germline V gene, CDR1 is LNHDA and CDR2 is SQIVND (reference sequence). V dropped 4 bases and J dropped 8 bases, with 8 bases sitting between them. The CDR3 is 11 amino acids. As DNA, the CDR3 is TGTGCCAGTAGTAGCCGGAAGGGCTACACCTTC. Amino acids: CASSSRKGYTF.

The genes are TRBV7-8 and TRBJ1-5; 7 bases line up with TRBD1. The V gene end was trimmed by 5 bases and the J gene end by 2 bases; junction bases not matched to a gene: 9. The CDR3 has 16 amino acids. Per germline, CDR1 SGHVS and CDR2 FQNEAQ. The CDR3 region is CASSQMTGTRNQPQHF. The CDR3 nucleotides read TGTGCCAGCAGCCAAATGACAGGGACCCGCAATCAGCCCCAGCATTTT.

This clone was detected only once. The same CDR3 also results from other DNA sequences found in this sample. The chain recombines TRBV7-2 with TRBJ1-5; the D is unclear. Germline assignment: CDR1 SGHTA and CDR2 FQGNSA. Trimming removed 4 bases from V and 0 bases from J, with 10 bases in between. There are 15 residues in the CDR3. The CDR3 protein is CASSSLGYSNQPQHF. CDR3 DNA sequence: TGTGCCAGCAGCTCTCTGGGTTATAGCAATCAGCCCCAGCATTTT.

The rearrangement uses TRBV5-4 and TRBJ2-3, with 11 bases fitting TRBD2. This CDR3 region has 15 residues. The germline CDR1 and CDR2 sequences are SGHNT and YYREEE (reference sequence). The trim removed 0 bases at V and 4 bases at J, leaving 1 base unmatched. The chain's CDR3 is CASSLVAGGADTQYF. The CDR3 DNA reads TGTGCCAGCAGCTTGGTAGCGGGAGGGGCAGATACGCAGTATTTT. Full variable domain (outside the CDR3, taken from reference TRBV5-4 and TRBJ2-3): ETGVTQSPTHLIKTRGQQVTLRCSSQSGHNTVSWYQQALGQGPQFIFQYYREEENGRGNFPPRFSGLQFPNYSSELNVNALELDDSALYLCASSLVAGGADTQYFGPGTRLTVL.

The V call is TRBV4-3, the J call TRBJ2-7; no reliable D call. The CDR3 extends over 15 amino acids. CDR1 is LGHNA and CDR2 is YSLEER in the germline V gene. V shed 2 bases and J shed 2 bases, with 13 bases lying between them. The CDR3 is CASSQSRGETYEQYF. CDR3 bases: TGCGCCAGCAGCCAAAGTCGCGGAGAAACCTACGAGCAGTACTTC.

The rearrangement links TRBV6-5 to TRBJ1-5; D is undetermined. The CDR3 totals 12 residues. The germline V gene has CDR1 MNHEY and CDR2 SVGAGI. V dropped 8 bases and J dropped 3 bases, with 8 bases sitting between them. CDR3 sequence: CASGPTNQPQHF. CDR3 in DNA: TGTGCCAGCGGACCGACCAATCAGCCCCAGCATTTT.

This clone has only one observation. This sample also contains other DNA sequences that code for the same CDR3. V gene TRBV6-5 combines with J gene TRBJ2-3; 8 nucleotides line up with TRBD1. The CDR3 extends over 13 amino acids. V lost 6 bases, J lost 3 bases, and 2 bases stayed unmatched. Germline-derived CDR1 and CDR2 are MNHEY and SVGAGI. The CDR3 sequence is CASRRQGTDTQYF. The CDR3 DNA reads TGTGCCAGCAGGCGACAGGGGACAGATACGCAGTATTTT.

This clone has just one count. The chain uses TRBV29-1 and TRBJ2-7; 7 bases agree with TRBD1. CDR3 length: 13 residues. Germline V gives CDR1 SQVTM, CDR2 ANQGSEA. Losses at the gene ends were 5 bases for V and 0 bases for J; bases not matched to a gene: 4. The CDR3 here is CSVFRDSSYEQYF. The CDR3, as DNA: TGCAGCGTTTTCCGGGACAGCTCCTACGAGCAGTACTTC.

The rearrangement links TRBV18 to TRBJ2-1; TRBD2 is a possible D gene (5 bases). CDR1 and CDR2 (germline): KGHSH, LQKENI. This CDR3 region has 18 residues. Trimming removed 3 bases at V and 7 bases at J, with 25 bases between. The CDR3 bases are TGTGCCAGCTCACCCCGCGAGGGTCTTAATCCCGGCGGGAATGAGCAGTTCTTC. Translated: CASSPREGLNPGGNEQFF.

This chain connects TRBV6-4 to TRBJ2-1; 9 bases fit TRBD1. CDR1 and CDR2 (germline): MRHNA, SNTAGT. J was trimmed by 5 bases and V by 6 bases; bases with no gene match: 8. The CDR3 runs to 15 residues. DNA for the CDR3: TGTGCCAGCAGCCCCGGGACAGGGAGAAACAATGAGCAGTTCTTC. Encoded protein: CASSPGTGRNNEQFF.

The chain has TRBV4-1 and TRBJ1-2; no definite D call. Germline V gene data show CDR1 as MGHRA and CDR2 as YSYEKL. V dropped 1 base and J dropped 8 bases, with 20 bases sitting between them. This CDR3 has 16 residues. The CDR3 loop is CASSQAAVIQMIGYTF. For the CDR3, the DNA is TGCGCCAGCAGCCAAGCGGCTGTTATCCAGATGATCGGCTACACCTTC.

The J gene is TRBJ2-3, the V gene TRBV7-9; D possibly uses TRBD1 or TRBD2 (5 bases each). This CDR3 spans 13 amino acids. Germline V CDR1 and CDR2: SEHNR, FQNEAQ (reference sequence). V gave up 5 bases and J gave up 2 bases, with 8 bases separating them. In nucleotides, the CDR3 is TGTGCCAGCAGCGCCGGGACCACAGATACGCAGTATTTT. Translating gives CASSAGTTDTQYF.

This chain joins TRBV10-3 and TRBJ1-1; D perhaps matches TRBD1 (6 bases). The V gene's germline CDR1 is ENHRY and CDR2 SYGVKD. Trimming removed 0 bases from V and 6 bases from J, with 11 bases in between. CDR3 length: 14 amino acids. CDR3 bases: TGTGCCATCAGTGAGTCGAATGGGGGCGCTGAAGCTTTCTTT. Protein sequence: CAISESNGGAEAFF.